This TCR beta chain was retrieved from a study of cytotoxic CD8 clonotypes in ibrutinib-treated CLL. In the study overall: Following a median approximately twelve months of treatment, with a range of 6 to 36, response samples were taken.

Concerning this clone: Its antigen is unidentified.

Germline lookup yields CDR1 SGHDT and CDR2 YYEEEE. CDR3 length equals 14 residues. The V end lost 1 base, the J end lost 3 bases, and 10 bases lay between the germline ends. Depths of 1 in 200,000 to 1 in 1 million T cells were the sequencing target. Assay: immunoSEQ multiplex PCR; the TCRdb copy retains only in-frame clones and omits some. The sample records about 97,000 clones, roughly 80% being singletons. Broader study findings: Clonality increased at ibrutinib response and stayed stable in sustained remission. At progression, however, it fell back toward baseline. T-cell clonality at baseline went above that of age-matched healthy donors and rose and fell with circulating CD8+ T-cell counts.

The input for sequencing was PBMCs, taken after 12 months of ibrutinib treatment. The TCR was taken from a human donor with chronic lymphocytic leukemia. V usage is TRBV5-6 and J usage is TRBJ1-2; D gene ambiguous. CDR3 bases: TGTGCCAGCAGCTTGCAACAGACCGACTATGGCTACACCTTC. Protein product: CASSLQQTDYGYTF.